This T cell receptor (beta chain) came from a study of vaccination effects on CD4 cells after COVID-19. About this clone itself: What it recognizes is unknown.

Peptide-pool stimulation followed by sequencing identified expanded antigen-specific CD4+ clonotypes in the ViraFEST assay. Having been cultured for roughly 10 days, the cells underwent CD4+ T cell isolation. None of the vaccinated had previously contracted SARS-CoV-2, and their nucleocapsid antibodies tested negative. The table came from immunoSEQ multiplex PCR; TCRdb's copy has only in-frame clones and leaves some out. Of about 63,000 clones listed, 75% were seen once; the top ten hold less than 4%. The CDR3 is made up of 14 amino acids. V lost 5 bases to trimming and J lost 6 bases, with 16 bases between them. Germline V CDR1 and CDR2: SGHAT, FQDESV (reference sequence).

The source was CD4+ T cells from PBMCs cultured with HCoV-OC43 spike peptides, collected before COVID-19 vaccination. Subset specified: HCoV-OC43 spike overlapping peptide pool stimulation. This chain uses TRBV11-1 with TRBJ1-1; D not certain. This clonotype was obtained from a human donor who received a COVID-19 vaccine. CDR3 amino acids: CASSVRAGQAEAFF. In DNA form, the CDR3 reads TGTGCCAGCAGCGTAAGAGCCGGGCAGGCTGAAGCTTTCTTT.